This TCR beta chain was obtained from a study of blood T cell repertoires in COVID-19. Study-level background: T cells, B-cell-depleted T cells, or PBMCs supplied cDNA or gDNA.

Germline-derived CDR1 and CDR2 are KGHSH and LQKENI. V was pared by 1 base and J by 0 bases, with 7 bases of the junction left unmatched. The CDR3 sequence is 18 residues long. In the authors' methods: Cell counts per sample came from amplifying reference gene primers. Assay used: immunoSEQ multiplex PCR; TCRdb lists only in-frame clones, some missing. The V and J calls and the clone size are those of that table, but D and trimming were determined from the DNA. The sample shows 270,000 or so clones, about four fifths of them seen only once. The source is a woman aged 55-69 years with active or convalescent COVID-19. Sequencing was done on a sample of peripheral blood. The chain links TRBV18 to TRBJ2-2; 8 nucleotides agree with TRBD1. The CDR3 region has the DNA TGTGCCAGCTCACCACAAGTAGCAGGGGGCGCGAACACCGGGGAGCTGTTTTTT. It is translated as CASSPQVAGGANTGELFF.